A selection of T cell receptor beta chains follows, all from one sample in a study of tumor-infiltrating lymphocytes in primary liver carcinoma. TCRdb ran MiXCR on the multiplex PCR reads and lists one entry per CDR3 protein. The sample has 150,000 to 200,000 distinct CDR3 sequences; about 85% are singletons. The sequencing sample was made of tumor tissue from primary liver carcinoma. All receptors come from a middle-aged man with primary liver carcinoma and hepatitis B virus infection. CDR3s include the opening cysteine and the closing phenylalanine or tryptophan. A D gene is named only where the DNA matches it firmly. Rows give clone size only sometimes, using once, few, many, or a class for an expanded clone.

V gene	J gene	CDR3 length	D gene	clone size	CDR3 DNA	CDR3 protein
TRBV6-2/TRBV6-3	TRBJ2-7	13	.	.	TGTGCCAGCAGTTACGAGCTGCTCTACGAGCAGTACTTC	CASSYELLYEQYF
TRBV11-2	TRBJ2-4	15	.	.	TGTGCCAGTACCATTTCGGCGGTAGCCCAAAACATTCAGTACTTC	CASTISAVAQNIQYF
TRBV11-2	TRBJ2-1	15	.	.	TGTGGCAGCAGCCACGGGACTTCTTCCTACAATGAGCAATTATTC	CGSSHGTSSYNEQLF
TRBV29-1	TRBJ2-1	14	TRBD2	once	TGCAGCGCGTTGACTAGCGCGATGGGCAATGAGCAGTTCTTC	CSALTSAMGNEQFF
TRBV11-1	TRBJ2-2	15	.	few	TGTGCCAGCAGAGGACAGCACGGGGGCACCGGGGAGCTGTTTTTT	CASRGQHGGTGELFF
TRBV5-1	TRBJ2-3	15	TRBD1	.	TGCGCAAGCAGCGCCGGGACAGGGGGAACAGATACGCAGTTTTTT	CASSAGTGGTDTQFF
TRBV12-3/TRBV12-4	TRBJ1-3	14	.	.	TGTGCCAGTAGATTGACAGGTGACGGAAACACCATATATTTT	CASRLTGDGNTIYF
TRBV7-3	TRBJ2-3	13	TRBD2	.	TGTACCAGCAGCTCCAACGGGAGGATAGCGCAGTATTTT	CTSSSNGRIAQYF
TRBV6-1	TRBJ1-1	12	.	.	TGTGCCAGCATGCCACGGGGGGTTGAAGCTTTCTTT	CASMPRGVEAFF
TRBV6-6	TRBJ1-1	16	.	.	TGTGCCACCAGTTACAGGCTCGTCAGCATGAACGCTGAAGCTTTCTTT	CATSYRLVSMNAEAFF
TRBV11-2	TRBJ2-7	15	TRBD2	.	TGTGCCAGCAGCTCCTTAGCGGGAGCGACCCTCGAGGAGTACTTC	CASSSLAGATLEEYF
TRBV29-1	TRBJ2-3	11	.	many	TGCAGCGTTGAGCACGGGGTTACGCAGTATTTT	CSVEHGVTQYF
TRBV11-2	TRBJ2-3	14	.	.	TGTGCCAGTAGCCCCCCGGGCCGGGCAGAAAAGCAGTATTTT	CASSPPGRAEKQYF
TRBV6-2/TRBV6-3	TRBJ2-1	16	TRBD1	few	TGTGCCAGTAGTTACCCGGACAGGAGCCCCTACAATGAGCAGTTCTTC	CASSYPDRSPYNEQFF
TRBV4-2	TRBJ1-2	16	.	.	TGTGCCAGTAGCCAAGGTGCCGGCGCCCTTCCCTATGGCTACACCTTC	CASSQGAGALPYGYTF
TRBV5-8	TRBJ1-5	16	TRBD1	.	TGTGTCAGCAGTAGATGGGACAGGGGGGCGGATCAGCCCCAGCGTTTT	CVSSRWDRGADQPQRF
TRBV6-2/TRBV6-3	TRBJ2-5	11	.	.	TGTGTCAGCAACAGCCAAGAGACCCAGTACTTC	CVSNSQETQYF
TRBV12-3/TRBV12-4	TRBJ2-5	13	TRBD2	.	TGTGCCAGCAGCCAAAGCGGGGCAGAGACCCACTACTTC	CASSQSGAETHYF
TRBV4-2	TRBJ2-1	18	TRBD2	.	TGTGCCAACAGCCAAGCGACTAGCGGGCTCAGCTTCTACAATGAGCAGTTCTTC	CANSQATSGLSFYNEQFF
TRBV11-2	TRBJ2-6	21	TRBD1	.	TGTGCCAGCAGCATGGGGGGAGACAGGGGCATTTCCCTTTCTGAGGCCAACGTCCCGACCTTC	CASSMGGDRGISLSEANVPTF
TRBV20-1	TRBJ2-2	16	.	.	TGCAGTGCTAGAGATGAGGGGCAGGCCGTGACCGGGGAGCTGTTTTTT	CSARDEGQAVTGELFF
TRBV6-1	TRBJ1-4	20	.	.	TGTGCCAGCAGTGCGTTTCTTTTCGGGGCAGCACTTACTGCTAATGAAAAACTGCTCTTT	CASSAFLFGAALTANEKLLF
TRBV29-1	TRBJ1-3	13	TRBD1	.	TGCATCGGACAGGAGATATCTGGAAACACCATATATTTT	CIGQEISGNTIYF
TRBV11-1	TRBJ2-4	17	TRBD2	.	TGCGCCTGCAGCCTTCCCGGGACTAGCGGGACCAAAAATATTCAGTACTTC	CACSLPGTSGTKNIQYF
TRBV4-2	TRBJ2-2	16	TRBD2	many	TGTGCCAGCAGCCAGGACCCAGCGGGGGGCAAGGGGGAGCTGTTTTTT	CASSQDPAGGKGELFF
TRBV5-1	TRBJ2-1	15	TRBD2	.	TGCGCCAGCAACTCTCTAGCGGGTGGGCCCAATGAGCGGTTCTTC	CASNSLAGGPNERFF
TRBV11-3	TRBJ2-7	13	TRBD1	.	TGTGCCAGCAGCATGGGACAGTCATACGAGCATTACTTC	CASSMGQSYEHYF
TRBV11-2	TRBJ2-1	17	.	once	TGTGCCATCAGCTTAGATAGGGGTGGGAGGTTCTACAATGAGCAGCTCTTC	CAISLDRGGRFYNEQLF
TRBV6-2/TRBV6-3	TRBJ1-5	15	.	.	TGTGCCAGCAGCTACAGGGAGGAGAGAAATCAGTCCCAGCATTTT	CASSYREERNQSQHF
TRBV6-1	TRBJ2-7	13	.	.	TGTGCCAGCACCCGGAGAGGTTCCTACGATCAGTACTTC	CASTRRGSYDQYF
TRBV18	TRBJ2-1	14	.	few	TGTGCCAGCTCACCGGGCCAGGGGAGGAATGAGCAGTTCTTC	CASSPGQGRNEQFF
TRBV2	TRBJ2-7	14	.	.	TGTGCCAGTAGTAAAGTAGGGACCGTCTACGAACAGTACTTC	CASSKVGTVYEQYF
TRBV29-1	TRBJ2-1	15	TRBD1	.	TGCAGCCCAAGGACCGCGACAGGGGGTGGCTATGATCAGTTCTTC	CSPRTATGGGYDQFF